A selection of T cell receptor beta chains follows, all from one sample in a study of T cell repertoires in cytomegalovirus infection. TCRdb recomputed calls from the reads with MiXCR, one row per CDR3 protein. The sample lists more than 400,000 distinct CDR3 sequences; around 27% were seen once. The sequenced material came from PBMCs. These receptors all stem from a human donor in good health (CMV status not recorded). Some clones in this sample may be carry-over from other donors' samples. Both conserved end residues are part of each CDR3. A D gene is named only where the DNA matches it firmly. Some rows mark clone size as missing; the rest say once, few, many or name a class of expanded clone.

CDR3nt | CDR3aa | j_gene | d_gene | v_gene | abundance
TGTGCCAGCAGCTTAAGGGTCTTCGGCGGGGCCGTCTCAAGAACTAGAAGTTACAATGAGCAGTTCTTC | CASSLRVFGGAVSRTRSYNEQFF | TRBJ2-1 | - | TRBV7-2 | many
TGTGCCAGCAGCTTGGGGGGGACAGGTGGGAACACTGAAGCTTTCTTT | CASSLGGTGGNTEAFF | TRBJ1-1 | TRBD1 | TRBV5-5 | many
TGTGCCAGTAGTGCCTTCGCGGGAGGGCCCAATGAGCAGTTCTTC | CASSAFAGGPNEQFF | TRBJ2-1 | TRBD2 | TRBV19 | few
TGTGCCAGCAGCGAACTAGCGGGGGGGCCGCATGAGCAGTTCTTC | CASSELAGGPHEQFF | TRBJ2-1 | TRBD2 | TRBV2 | -
TGTGCCACCAGCACCCCAACGGCCGGGGCGGATGAGCAGTTCTTC | CATSTPTAGADEQFF | TRBJ2-1 | - | TRBV15 | -
TGTGCCAGCAGTTACGCCGGGACAGGGAACACCGGGGAGCTGTTTTTT | CASSYAGTGNTGELFF | TRBJ2-2 | TRBD1 | TRBV6-2/TRBV6-3 | few
TGTGCCAGTAGTTACGCTAGCGGGAGGGAGCAGTTCTTC | CASSYASGREQFF | TRBJ2-1 | TRBD2 | TRBV19 | few
TGTGCCAGCAGCGAACGGACAGGGAAGGGGGAGACCCAGTACTTC | CASSERTGKGETQYF | TRBJ2-5 | TRBD1 | TRBV25-1 | -
TGTGCCAGCAGTCAGGGACAGCCTACAAGAGAAGCTTTCTTT | CASSQGQPTREAFF | TRBJ1-1 | TRBD1 | TRBV14 | few
TGTGCCAGCAGTTTGAGCTCTTATAACTCAGGCTATGGCTACACCTTC | CASSLSSYNSGYGYTF | TRBJ1-2 | - | TRBV27 | -
TGTGCCAGTAGTTCCCGCATATTCAGACAGGGAGGAAACACCATATATTTT | CASSSRIFRQGGNTIYF | TRBJ1-3 | TRBD1 | TRBV19 | -
TGTGCCAGCAGCTTATCTATCGGGACAGGGTTTAGGGAGCAGTACTTC | CASSLSIGTGFREQYF | TRBJ2-7 | TRBD1 | TRBV7-2 | -
TGTGCCATCAGTGACGGGGTAGCGGGAGTCAATGAGCAGTTCTTC | CAISDGVAGVNEQFF | TRBJ2-1 | TRBD2 | TRBV10-3 | -
TGCGCCAGCAGCTCGTCACAGGGTGGTAATTCACCCCTCCACTTT | CASSSSQGGNSPLHF | TRBJ1-6 | - | TRBV5-1 | few
TGTGCCAGCAGTGACGGGAGGGTTAAAAACATTCAGTACTTC | CASSDGRVKNIQYF | TRBJ2-4 | TRBD2 | TRBV2 | -
TGTGCCAGCAGTGAAGTAAGACTAGCGGTCTACAATGAGCAGTTCTTC | CASSEVRLAVYNEQFF | TRBJ2-1 | TRBD2 | TRBV2 | many
TGTGCTAGTGGTTTGGACCTCTCCTACAATGAGCAGTTCTTC | CASGLDLSYNEQFF | TRBJ2-1 | - | TRBV12-5 | once
TGTGCCATCAGTGAGTCATCAGACGAGGTAGAGCAGTACTTC | CAISESSDEVEQYF | TRBJ2-7 | - | TRBV10-3 | -
TGCGCCAGCAGCAGGAGGGTAACAAGCTCTGGGGCCAACGTCCTGACTTTC | CASSRRVTSSGANVLTF | TRBJ2-6 | - | TRBV4-3 | few
TGTGCCAGCAGCTTACAGTCTAGAGTTATTCGCACAGATACGCAGTATTTT | CASSLQSRVIRTDTQYF | TRBJ2-3 | - | TRBV7-2 | many
TGTGCCAGCAGTACCTATAGGACTAGCGGGAGAAGAGAGCAGTTCTTC | CASSTYRTSGRREQFF | TRBJ2-1 | TRBD2 | TRBV6-2/TRBV6-3 | -
TGTGCCAGCAGCTTAGCTTTTCCGGCAGTCCGGGAGACCCAGTACTTC | CASSLAFPAVRETQYF | TRBJ2-5 | - | TRBV11-1 | few
TGTGCCAGCAGCTTTAGGGCCTTCTACGGCTACACCTTC | CASSFRAFYGYTF | TRBJ1-2 | - | TRBV28 | few
TGCAGTGCCCGCCCGGAGGGGGCAGATAATTCACCCCTCCACTTT | CSARPEGADNSPLHF | TRBJ1-6 | TRBD1 | TRBV20-1 | -
TGTGCCAGCAGCCAAAAATTGAGCGGGAGAATTGACTATGAGCAGTTCTTC | CASSQKLSGRIDYEQFF | TRBJ2-1 | TRBD2 | TRBV7-9 | many
TGTGCCAGCAGCCCGGACGGGGTAGCCTACGATACGCAGTATTTT | CASSPDGVAYDTQYF | TRBJ2-3 | - | TRBV7-2 | many
TGTGCCAGCAGCTTGGTGCTCGGGGTCATTGAGCAGTTCTTC | CASSLVLGVIEQFF | TRBJ2-1 | - | TRBV2 | -
TGTGCCAGCAGGAGCGACAGGGCTCGCGGCTACACCTTC | CASRSDRARGYTF | TRBJ1-2 | TRBD1 | TRBV2 | -
TGCAGCCTGCCCGGGACAGTCTACAATGAGCAGTTCTTC | CSLPGTVYNEQFF | TRBJ2-1 | TRBD1 | TRBV29-1 | few
TGCAGTGCTAGAACAGGAACTAATCAGCCCCAGCATTTT | CSARTGTNQPQHF | TRBJ1-5 | - | TRBV20-1 | once
TGTGCCAGCGCCCTTGGGGCTAGCGGGAGGAATGAGCAGTTCTTC | CASALGASGRNEQFF | TRBJ2-1 | TRBD2 | TRBV7-2 | many
TGCGCCAGCAGCCACAGGGACTGGGCACCCCTCCACTTT | CASSHRDWAPLHF | TRBJ1-6 | - | TRBV4-1 | -
TGTGCCAGCAGTGAAGGGGGATCCTATGGCTACACCTTC | CASSEGGSYGYTF | TRBJ1-2 | - | TRBV25-1 | -
TGTGCCAGCAGCCCCGACAGGTCTAGCACAGATACGCAGTATTTT | CASSPDRSSTDTQYF | TRBJ2-3 | - | TRBV12-3/TRBV12-4 | -
TGCGCCAGCAGCTTGCAAGCGGGAGGACCCTACAATGAGCAGTTCTTC | CASSLQAGGPYNEQFF | TRBJ2-1 | TRBD2 | TRBV5-1 | few
TGTGCCAGCAGTTTGGGGCAGTTAGATTCACCCCTCCACTTT | CASSLGQLDSPLHF | TRBJ1-6 | - | TRBV12-3/TRBV12-4 | -
TGTGCCAGCAGTGAAGGGGGGGGGTACCAGCCCCAGCATTTT | CASSEGGGYQPQHF | TRBJ1-5 | - | TRBV6-1 | few
TGTGCCAGCAGCCTACTGGGTTCGGTGGGGACGAACACCGGGGAGCTGTTTTTT | CASSLLGSVGTNTGELFF | TRBJ2-2 | - | TRBV11-2 | many
TGTGCCAGCAGACAAAGGGACGCCGGGGGAACCTTC | CASRQRDAGGTF | TRBJ1-2 | - | TRBV12-3/TRBV12-4 | -
TGTGCCAGCAGCCCGAACAGGGGCGGAAACACCATATATTTT | CASSPNRGGNTIYF | TRBJ1-3 | TRBD1 | TRBV7-8 | few
TGTGCCAGCAGTCCCCAACTAGCGGGAGGGCCAGATACGCAGTATTTT | CASSPQLAGGPDTQYF | TRBJ2-3 | TRBD2 | TRBV6-1 | few
TGTGCCAGCAGGTTCGCGGGAGCCAACGAGCAGTACTTC | CASRFAGANEQYF | TRBJ2-7 | TRBD2 | TRBV7-3 | many